A single sample gave rise to the 8 T cell receptor beta chains below, sequenced in a study of beta chain features in type 1 diabetes. The entirety of the isolated RNA underwent reverse transcription, so expressed TCRB transcripts were sequenced. Generated by immunoSEQ multiplex PCR, the TCRdb table keeps only in-frame clones and is missing some. Of 300,000 to 400,000 clones in the sample, around 12% are singletons; the top ten hold 0.015% to 0.02%. Sequencing was performed on naive CD4+ T cells from blood. These receptors came from a man between 18 and 29 years old in good health.

The V gene is TRBV4-3, the J gene TRBJ1-2; the match to TRBD1 covers 7 bases. V lost 3 bases to trimming and J lost 6 bases; unmatched junction nucleotides: 4. The germline V gene encodes CDR1 LGHNA and CDR2 YSLEER. This CDR3 is 13 amino acids long. The CDR3 DNA is TGCGCCAGCAGCCAGAACCAGGGGGATGGCTACACCTTC. Translated: CASSQNQGDGYTF.

This clone has only a few counts. The chain recombines TRBV14 with TRBJ2-5; D gene ambiguous. This CDR3 is built from 15 residues. Trimming cost V 1 base and J 1 base, with 10 bases left between them. From germline, CDR1 is SGHDN and CDR2 FVKESK. In nucleotides, the CDR3 is TGTGCCAGCAGCCAAGTCTCACAGTTCCAAGAGACCCAGTACTTC. This encodes CASSQVSQFQETQYF. Using reference TRBV14 and TRBJ2-5 for the parts outside the CDR3, the full variable domain is EAGVTQFPSHSVIEKGQTVTLRCDPISGHDNLYWYRRVMGKEIKFLLHFVKESKQDESGMPNNRFLAERTGGTYSTLKVQPAELEDSGVYFCASSQVSQFQETQYFGPGTRLLVL.

The gene calls are TRBV11-2 and TRBJ2-5, with TRBD1 matching 11 bases. J gave up 4 bases and V 1 base, and 5 bases lay outside the gene matches. This CDR3 is built from 16 residues. Germline CDR1 SGHAT, CDR2 FQNNGV. In DNA, the CDR3 is TGTGCCAGCAGCTTAGGCCGGGACAGGGGGTCAGAGACCCAGTACTTC. Its translation: CASSLGRDRGSETQYF.

Here the CDR3 DNA reads TGTGCCAGCAGTGGGACAGGGACGGGTCCCTACGAGCAGTACTTC. Translating it yields CASSGTGTGPYEQYF. This rearrangement joins TRBV2 to TRBJ2-7; 8 bases line up with TRBD1. The CDR3 loop spans 15 amino acids. CDR1 SNHLY and CDR2 FYNNEI come from the germline V gene. V lost 4 bases and J lost 2; bases outside the gene matches: 7.

This clone was seen more than once but under ten times. The chain combines TRBV10-3 with TRBJ2-7, with TRBD2 as a possible D gene (5 bases). Trimming took off 1 base at V and 0 bases at J, with 13 bases between the two ends. The CDR3 totals 16 residues. The germline CDR1 and CDR2 sequences are ENHRY and SYGVKD. DNA for the CDR3: TGTGCCATCAGTGAGTACGTCAGCGGCAACTCCTACGAGCAGTACTTC. This sequence encodes CAISEYVSGNSYEQYF.

In this sample, this clone turned up a few times. V is TRBV30 and J is TRBJ1-1; D not resolved. The CDR3 consists of 12 residues. The germline gives CDR1 GTSNPN, CDR2 SVGIG (reference sequence). The germline V and J ends were trimmed by 4 bases and 4 bases, with 10 bases remaining between them. The CDR3: CAWTQLSTEAFF. CDR3 bases: TGTGCCTGGACCCAATTGAGCACTGAAGCTTTCTTT.

This clone has a handful of counts. V gene TRBV6-5 combines with J gene TRBJ2-7; D is unclear. V lost 0 bases and J 3 bases, leaving 9 bases between the germline ends. The CDR3 runs 14 residues. In germline, CDR1 is MNHEY, CDR2 SVGAGI. CDR3 nucleotides: TGTGCCAGCAGTTACTCGAATCTCGGCTACGAGCAGTACTTC. It specifies CASSYSNLGYEQYF.

The chain combines TRBV11-1 with TRBJ2-3; no clear D. Germline values: CDR1 SGHAT, CDR2 FQDESV (reference sequence). The CDR3 is made up of 13 amino acids. V lost 1 base, J lost 3 bases, and 5 bases lay in between. In DNA, the CDR3 is TGTGCCAGCAGCTTAGACGGGACAGATACGCAGTATTTT. Translating gives CASSLDGTDTQYF. The variable domain in full, completed from reference TRBV11-1 and TRBJ2-3, reads EAEVAQSPRYKITEKSQAVAFWCDPISGHATLYWYRQILGQGPELLVQFQDESVVDDSQLPKDRFSAERLKGVDSTLKIQPAELGDSAMYLCASSLDGTDTQYFGPGTRLTVL.